The 13 T cell receptor beta chains below all came from one sample that was sequenced in a study of blood T cells in healthy people across ages. Through a sample-barcoded 5' primer and a J-beta primer mix, a second PCR was run for about 6 to 12 cycles. Via MiXCR, TCRdb re-called the 5' RACE reads, giving one row per CDR3 protein. The table shows over 950,000 distinct CDR3 sequences, with roughly 47% occurring only once. The sequenced material came from blood. The receptors come from a woman aged 55-69 years in good health.

This clonotype has at least ten counts. The gene calls are TRBV18 and TRBJ2-3, with D perhaps matching TRBD2 (5 bases). Trimming stripped 5 bases from V and 2 bases from J, with 17 bases between. This CDR3 contains 16 residues. Germline CDR1 is KGHSH and CDR2 is LQKENI. In DNA form, the CDR3 reads TGTGCCAGCTCAGCTCAACACCTCGGGGACACAGATACGCAGTATTTT. This translates into CASSAQHLGDTDTQYF.

The chain combines TRBV20-1 with TRBJ2-1, with TRBD1 matching over 11 bases. The better agreement between TRBJ2-7 and the DNA end casts doubt on the J call. CDR1 and CDR2 (germline): DFQATT, SNEGSKA (reference sequence). The CDR3 runs 18 residues. The CDR3 spells CSATGQGGLHLSYNEQYF. The CDR3 region has the DNA TGCAGTGCGACGGGACAGGGGGGACTACATCTCTCCTACAATGAGCAGTACTTC.

This chain connects TRBV6-2 or TRBV6-3 to TRBJ2-1; 10 nucleotides match TRBD2. Trimming cost V 7 bases and J 6 bases; bases outside gene matches: 6. Germline-derived CDR1 and CDR2 are MNHEY and SVGEGT. The CDR3 is 14 amino acids. The CDR3 nucleotides read TGTGCCAGCAAGGCTAGCGGGAGTCGCAATGAGCAGTTCTTC. Protein product: CASKASGSRNEQFF.

This sequence joins TRBV6-1 and TRBJ2-3; 10 bases match TRBD2. CDR1 is MNHNS and CDR2 is SASEGT in the germline V gene. This CDR3 contains 14 residues. Trimming cost V 8 bases and J 8 bases; bases outside gene matches: 10. CDR3 sequence reads: CASFPRSGRGTQYF. The CDR3 DNA reads as TGTGCCAGCTTCCCGCGGAGCGGGAGGGGTACGCAGTATTTT.

This chain joins TRBV5-1 and TRBJ2-7; D remains unclear. The germline V gene encodes CDR1 SGHRS and CDR2 YFSETQ. CDR3 length equals 14 residues. Deletions cut 0 bases from V and 4 bases from J, with 11 bases between. The DNA for the CDR3 is TGCGCCAGCAGCTTGGACAGCTTGATATACGAGCAGTACTTC. Protein sequence: CASSLDSLIYEQYF.

The chain joins TRBV4-3 to TRBJ2-7; maybe TRBD2 (6 bases). The germline CDR1 and CDR2 sequences are LGHNA and YSLEER. This CDR3 region has 15 residues. With 1 base removed from V and 3 bases from J, the gap between germline ends came to 13 bases. CDR3 sequence reads: CASSQGSGRGYEQYF. As DNA, the CDR3 is TGCGCCAGCAGCCAAGGGTCTGGGCGGGGCTACGAGCAGTACTTC.

This sequence joins TRBV4-1 and TRBJ2-7; 10 nucleotides match TRBD1. The V gene's germline CDR1 is MGHRA and CDR2 YSYEKL. The ends lost 5 bases at V and 4 bases at J; junction bases unmatched: 8. This CDR3 has 15 amino acids. CDR3 protein: CASSIRDRGSYEQYF. The DNA of the CDR3 is TGCGCCAGCAGCATCCGGGACAGGGGTTCGTACGAGCAGTACTTC.

This clonotype was seen only a few times. The chain links TRBV20-1 to TRBJ2-7; D may match TRBD1 or TRBD2 (6 bases each). V lost 2 bases and J lost 3, with 17 bases in between. Germline V gene lookup returns CDR1 DFQATT and CDR2 SNEGSKA (reference sequence). This CDR3 is 15 amino acids long. The CDR3 region is CSARPTGRYDYEQYF. In DNA form, the CDR3 reads TGCAGTGCTAGACCTACAGGGAGGTACGACTACGAGCAGTACTTC.

The J gene is TRBJ2-7, the V gene TRBV29-1, with a tentative D call TRBD1 (6 bases). This CDR3 contains 13 residues. The germline CDR1 and CDR2 sequences are SQVTM and ANQGSEA. Trimming removed 4 bases at V and 1 base at J, with 11 bases between. The DNA of the CDR3 is TGCAGCGTTGCGACAGGTTTGTCCTACGAGCAGTACTTC. As protein: CSVATGLSYEQYF.

V gene TRBV29-1 combines with J gene TRBJ2-5, with 13 bases lining up with TRBD2. Per germline, CDR1 SQVTM and CDR2 ANQGSEA. V shed 2 bases and J 11 bases; nucleotides not matched to a gene: 8. CDR3 length: 14 residues. Here the CDR3 reads CSVERTSGSNEQYF. The DNA of the CDR3 is TGCAGCGTTGAAAGGACTAGCGGGAGTAATGAGCAGTACTTC. The whole variable domain, filled in from reference TRBV29-1 and TRBJ2-5, reads SAVISQKPSRDICQRGTSLTIQCQVDSQVTMMFWYRQQPGQSLTLIATANQGSEATYESGFVIDKFPISRPNLTFSTLTVSNMSPEDSSIYLCSVERTSGSNEQYFGPGTRLLVL.

The rearrangement joins TRBV27 to TRBJ2-4, with D hard to call. Germline V gene sequence: CDR1 MNHEY, CDR2 SMNVEV (reference sequence). Trimming removed 2 bases at V and 2 bases at J, with 7 bases between. There are 14 residues in the CDR3. In DNA, the CDR3 is TGTGCCAGCAGTTTACGAGCATCCAAAAACATTCAGTACTTC. Amino acid sequence: CASSLRASKNIQYF.

The table lists this clonotype with a few counts. The rearrangement joins TRBV12-3 or TRBV12-4 to TRBJ2-2, with D perhaps given as TRBD1 or TRBD2 (5 bases each). V lost 3 bases and J lost 5, with 19 bases in between. CDR3 size: 17 residues. CDR3 region: CASSFGRSWDPTGELFF. The DNA for the CDR3 is TGTGCCAGCAGTTTTGGCCGGAGCTGGGACCCAACCGGGGAGCTGTTTTTT.

The chain employs TRBV5-1 and TRBJ2-1; 10 bases map to TRBD2. The CDR3 runs to 16 residues. Looked up from germline, CDR1 is SGHRS and CDR2 is YFSETQ. Trimming removed 4 bases from V and 7 bases from J; junction bases left unmatched: 11. For the CDR3, the DNA is TGCGCCAGCAGCGACACTAGCGGGATGGGATTTAATGAGCAGTTCTTC. It yields the protein CASSDTSGMGFNEQFF. The full variable domain, its missing parts supplied by reference TRBV5-1 and TRBJ2-1, is KAGVTQTPRYLIKTRGQQVTLSCSPISGHRSVSWYQQTPGQGLQFLFEYFSETQRNKGNFPGRFSGRQFSNSRSEMNVSTLELGDSALYLCASSDTSGMGFNEQFFGPGTRLTVL.